The present entry profiles one T cell receptor (beta chain) with its context. The data derive from a study of technical replicates of blood from a handful of donors. Some clones are missing from TCRdb's copy, which holds only in-frame ones; the method was immunoSEQ multiplex PCR. Altogether about 72,000 clones are present, roughly 95% being singletons, with the ten largest covering 0.2% to 0.3%. There are 12 residues in the CDR3. The V end lost 6 bases, the J end lost 8 bases, and 10 bases lay between the germline ends. The germline CDR1 and CDR2 sequences are ENHRY and SYGVKD. Input material: T cells isolated from PBMCs. The receptor comes from a human donor in good health. The V call is TRBV10-3, the J call TRBJ1-4; no clear D. This CDR3 reads CAIRASEEKLFF. As DNA, the CDR3 is TGTGCCATCAGGGCCTCGGAGGAAAAACTGTTTTTT.